Below, 15 T cell receptor beta chains from the same sample are listed, as sequenced in a study of blood T cell repertoires in COVID-19. Generated by immunoSEQ multiplex PCR, the TCRdb table keeps only in-frame clones and is missing some. The sample lists over 300,000 clones; about 90% were seen once. The material sequenced was peripheral blood. These receptors all stem from a man aged 18 to 30 with active or convalescent COVID-19.

V and J are TRBV24-1 and TRBJ2-7, with 15 nucleotides matching TRBD2. This CDR3 has 14 residues. After removal of 5 bases from V and 6 bases from J, the junction contained 1 base not matched to a gene. The germline V gene has CDR1 KGHDR and CDR2 SFDVKD. CDR3 bases: TGTGCCACCAGTGCGGGACTAGCGGGAGGCGAGCAGTACTTC. Translated: CATSAGLAGGEQYF.

This clone came up a few times. V and J are TRBV6-5 and TRBJ1-5, with 9 nucleotides matching TRBD1. The CDR3 length is 16 residues. Germline lookup yields CDR1 MNHEY and CDR2 SVGAGI. V lost 4 bases and J lost 6; bases outside the gene matches: 10. CDR3 sequence (DNA): TGTGCCAGCAGTTCGTTTACAGGGGGCTTCGGTCAGCCCCAGCATTTT. Translation: CASSSFTGGFGQPQHF.

The chain uses TRBV28 and TRBJ1-2, with D possibly matching TRBD1 (6 bases). Trimming pared 2 bases from V and 6 bases from J, leaving 19 bases between. Germline V CDR1 and CDR2: MDHEN, SYDVKM. The length of the CDR3 is 16 residues. The CDR3 region has the DNA TGTGCCAGCAGTTTAGTCTTGGGGGCCGCTTTTGATGGCTACACCTTC. It codes for CASSLVLGAAFDGYTF.

The chain couples TRBV19 to TRBJ1-1, with no clear D. V was trimmed by 10 bases and J by 0 bases, leaving 12 bases between them. CDR1 and CDR2 from the germline V gene are LNHDA and SQIVND (reference sequence). CDR3 length equals 13 residues. The CDR3 region has the DNA TGTGCCATAATGAACATAATGAACACTGAAGCTTTCTTT. It codes for CAIMNIMNTEAFF.

This chain uses TRBV12-3 or TRBV12-4 with TRBJ1-1; perhaps TRBD1 as D (5 bases). CDR3 length equals 13 residues. The V end was cut by 8 bases, the J end by 4 bases, with 14 bases between. The CDR3 loop is CASELGGSTEAFF. The CDR3 DNA is TGTGCCAGCGAGTTGGGGGGGTCCACTGAAGCTTTCTTT.

This clone was recorded a few times. The chain uses TRBV27 and TRBJ2-7; 12 bases are shared with TRBD2. Trimming cost V 8 bases and J 2 bases; bases outside gene matches: 4. The CDR3 has 14 amino acids. CDR1 and CDR2 (germline): MNHEY, SMNVEV (reference sequence). This chain's CDR3 is CASSRTSGTYEQYF. The CDR3 DNA reads as TGTGCCAGCTCCCGGACTAGCGGGACCTACGAGCAGTACTTC.

The genes are TRBV7-3 and TRBJ2-7; D is possibly TRBD2 (6 bases). V lost 0 bases and J lost 2, with 8 bases in between. Germline V gene lookup returns CDR1 SGHTA and CDR2 FQGTGA. This CDR3 comprises 14 residues. The CDR3 DNA follows: TGTGCCAGCAGCTTAACTAGCGGAGCCTACGAGCAGTACTTC. Protein: CASSLTSGAYEQYF. The full variable domain, in which reference TRBV7-3 and TRBJ2-7 provide the parts outside the CDR3, is GAGVSQTPSNKVTEKGKYVELRCDPISGHTALYWYRQSLGQGPEFLIYFQGTGAADDSGLPNDRFFAVRPEGSVSTLKIQRTERGDSAVYLCASSLTSGAYEQYFGPGTRLTVT.

This clone was seen just once. This chain links TRBV24-1 with TRBJ2-7, with D perhaps matching TRBD2 (5 bases). This CDR3 has 13 amino acids. The V end was cut by 4 bases, the J end by 2 bases, with 8 bases between. CDR1 and CDR2 from the germline V gene are KGHDR and SFDVKD. CDR3 DNA sequence: TGTGCCACCAGTGAGACCGGGACCTACGAGCAGTACTTC. Its protein is CATSETGTYEQYF.

The genes are TRBV9 and TRBJ2-3, with 13 bases matching TRBD2. The V gene end was trimmed by 3 bases and the J gene end by 5 bases; junction bases not matched to a gene: 0. The CDR3 spans 14 residues. Per germline, CDR1 SGDLS and CDR2 YYNGEE. The CDR3 loop reads CASSGTSGGDTQYF. The CDR3 region has the DNA TGTGCCAGCAGCGGGACTAGCGGGGGAGATACGCAGTATTTT.

This chain uses TRBV7-2 with TRBJ2-1; D is ambiguous. This CDR3 region has 13 residues. V gave up 1 base and J gave up 8 bases, with 9 bases separating them. The germline V gene has CDR1 SGHTA and CDR2 FQGNSA. The CDR3 sequence is CASSLGLQYEQFF. As DNA, the CDR3 is TGTGCCAGCAGCTTAGGGCTACAGTATGAGCAGTTCTTC.

This clone came up once. V usage is TRBV10-3 and J usage is TRBJ2-7; 12 positions agree with TRBD2. The CDR3 has 16 amino acids. The germline gives CDR1 ENHRY, CDR2 SYGVKD. V lost 6 bases to trimming and J lost 2 bases; unmatched junction nucleotides: 8. The CDR3 sequence is CAIRQMTSGGPYEQYF. DNA of the CDR3: TGTGCCATCAGACAAATGACTAGCGGGGGTCCCTACGAGCAGTACTTC.

Remarks on this clone: Other DNA sequences from this sample encode an identical CDR3 as well. The CDR3 nucleotides are TGTGCCAGCAGCTTCGGGACAGGGGACGAAAAACTGTTTTTT. Translated, it gives CASSFGTGDEKLFF. The V and J genes are TRBV7-9 and TRBJ1-4; 10 nucleotides align to TRBD1. Per germline, CDR1 SEHNR and CDR2 FQNEAQ (reference sequence). The J segment lost 8 bases and the V segment lost 3 bases, leaving 3 bases of the junction unmatched. This CDR3 region has 14 residues.

CDR3 loop: CASSSQGADQPQHF. The CDR3 nucleotides read TGTGCCAGCAGCTCGCAGGGGGCGGATCAGCCCCAGCATTTT. The chain joins TRBV7-9 to TRBJ1-5, with 8 bases fitting TRBD1. Trimming took 4 bases from V and 5 from J; bases not matched to a gene: 4. The CDR3 sequence is 14 residues long. From germline, CDR1 is SEHNR and CDR2 FQNEAQ (reference sequence).

The chain links TRBV19 to TRBJ1-1, with D maybe TRBD1 (6 bases). V was trimmed by 3 bases and J by 8 bases, leaving 16 bases between them. There are 14 residues in the CDR3. The germline gives CDR1 LNHDA, CDR2 SQIVND (reference sequence). This CDR3 is CASSILQQGAEAFF. CDR3 DNA: TGTGCCAGTAGTATCCTCCAACAGGGAGCCGAAGCTTTCTTT.

This rearrangement joins TRBV2 to TRBJ2-7, with 10 bases lining up with TRBD2. CDR3 size: 16 residues. The V gene end was trimmed by 5 bases and the J gene end by 0 bases; junction bases not matched to a gene: 7. CDR1 and CDR2 from the germline V gene are SNHLY and FYNNEI. CDR3: CASSFLAGVDSYEQYF. The CDR3 DNA reads TGTGCCAGCAGTTTTCTAGCGGGGGTCGACTCCTACGAGCAGTACTTC. Drawing the rest from reference TRBV2 and TRBJ2-7, the complete variable domain is EPEVTQTPSHQVTQMGQEVILRCVPISNHLYFYWYRQILGQKVEFLVSFYNNEISEKSEIFDDQFSVERPDGSNFTLKIRSTKLEDSAMYFCASSFLAGVDSYEQYFGPGTRLTVT.